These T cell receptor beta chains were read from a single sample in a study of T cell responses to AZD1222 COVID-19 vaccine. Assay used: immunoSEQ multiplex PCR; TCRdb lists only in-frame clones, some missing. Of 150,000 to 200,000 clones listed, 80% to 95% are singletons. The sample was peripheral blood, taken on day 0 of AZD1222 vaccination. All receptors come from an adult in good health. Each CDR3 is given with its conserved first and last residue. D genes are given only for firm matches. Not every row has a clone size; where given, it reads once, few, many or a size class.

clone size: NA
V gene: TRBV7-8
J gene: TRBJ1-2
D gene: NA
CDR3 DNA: TGTGCCAGCAGCTTACCTGAGTATGGCTACACCTTC
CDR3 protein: CASSLPEYGYTF

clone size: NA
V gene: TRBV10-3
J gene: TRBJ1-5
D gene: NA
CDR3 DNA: TGTGCCATCAGTGATGAGGGCAGGAGTCATCAGCCCCAGCATTTT
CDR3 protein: CAISDEGRSHQPQHF

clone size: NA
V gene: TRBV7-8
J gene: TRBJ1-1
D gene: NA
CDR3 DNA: TGTGCCAGCAGCTTAGGGATGAACACTGAAGCTTTCTTT
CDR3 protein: CASSLGMNTEAFF

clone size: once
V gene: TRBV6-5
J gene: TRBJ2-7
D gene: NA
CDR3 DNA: TGTGCCAGCAGACCCCGTCCCGGGAGCAGCGAGCAGTACTTC
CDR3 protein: CASRPRPGSSEQYF

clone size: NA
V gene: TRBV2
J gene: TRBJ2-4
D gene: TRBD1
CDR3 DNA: TGTGCCTGCCTAGTGCGACAGGGCGCCTACATTCAGTACTTC
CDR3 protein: CACLVRQGAYIQYF

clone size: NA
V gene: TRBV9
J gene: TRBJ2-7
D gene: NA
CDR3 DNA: TGTGCCAGCAGCGTGGGGGGGACAGTTACCTACGAGCAGTACTTC
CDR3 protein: CASSVGGTVTYEQYF

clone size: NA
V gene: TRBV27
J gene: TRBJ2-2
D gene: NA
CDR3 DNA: TGTGCCAGCAGCCCTATGTTGGGGGCCGGGGAGCTGTTTTTT
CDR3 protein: CASSPMLGAGELFF

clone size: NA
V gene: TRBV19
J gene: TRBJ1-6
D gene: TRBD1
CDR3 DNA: TGTGCCAGTAGCGGACAGGGGGCGGCAAATTCACCCCTCCACTTT
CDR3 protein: CASSGQGAANSPLHF

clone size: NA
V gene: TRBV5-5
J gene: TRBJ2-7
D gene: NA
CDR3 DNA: TGTGCCAGCAGCTTAGAGGCCTCGAGCTCCTACGAGCAGTACTTC
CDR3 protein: CASSLEASSSYEQYF

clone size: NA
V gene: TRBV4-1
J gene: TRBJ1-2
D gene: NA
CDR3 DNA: TGCGCCAGCAGCTCCCCCGGAGGACTAGATACCTATGGCTACACCTTC
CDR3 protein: CASSSPGGLDTYGYTF

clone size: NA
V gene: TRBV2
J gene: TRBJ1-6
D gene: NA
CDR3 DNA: TGTGCCAGCAGTGAAACGAGAGCCTATAATTCACCCCTCCACTTT
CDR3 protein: CASSETRAYNSPLHF

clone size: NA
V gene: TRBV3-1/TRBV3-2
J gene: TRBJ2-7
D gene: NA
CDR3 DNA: TGTGCCAGCAGCCAAGTCCCCCCAACGAGCTCCTACGAGCAGTACTTC
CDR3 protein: CASSQVPPTSSYEQYF

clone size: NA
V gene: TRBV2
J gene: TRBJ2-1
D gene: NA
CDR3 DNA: TGTGCCAGCCTTTCTACCACCTACAATGAGCAGTTCTTC
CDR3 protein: CASLSTTYNEQFF

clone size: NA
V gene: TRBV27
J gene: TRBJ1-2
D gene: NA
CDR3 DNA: TGTGCCAGCAGCCAGGGGCAGCCAGTCTATGGCTACACCTTC
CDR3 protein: CASSQGQPVYGYTF

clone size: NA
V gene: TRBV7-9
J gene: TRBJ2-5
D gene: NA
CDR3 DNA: TGTGCCAGCAGCTTAGGCAGGGAACAAGAGACCCAGTACTTC
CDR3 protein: CASSLGREQETQYF

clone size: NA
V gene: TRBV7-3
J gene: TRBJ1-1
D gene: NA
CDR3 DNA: TGTGCCAGCAGCTTAACGGGGGCTCTGGGGACTGAAGCTTTCTTT
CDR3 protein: CASSLTGALGTEAFF

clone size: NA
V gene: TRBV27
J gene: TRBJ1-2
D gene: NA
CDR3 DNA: TGTGCCAGCAAAACGACCTATGGCTACACCTTC
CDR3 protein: CASKTTYGYTF

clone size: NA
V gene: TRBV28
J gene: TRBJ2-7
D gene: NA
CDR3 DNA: TGTGCCAGCAGTCCAACAGACTCCGTTTCCTACGAGCAGTACTTC
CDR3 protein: CASSPTDSVSYEQYF

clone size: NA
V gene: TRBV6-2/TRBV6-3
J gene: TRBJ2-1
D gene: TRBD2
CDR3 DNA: TGTGCCAGCAGTTACATCCCACTAGCGGGGGTCTACAATGAGCAGTTCTTC
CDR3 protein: CASSYIPLAGVYNEQFF

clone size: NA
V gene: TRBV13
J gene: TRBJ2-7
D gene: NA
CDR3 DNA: TGTGCCAGCAGCTCGGGACAAAGGGGCTACGAGCAGTACTTC
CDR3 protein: CASSSGQRGYEQYF

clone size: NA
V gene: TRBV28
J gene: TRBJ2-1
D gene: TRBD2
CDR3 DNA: TGTGCCAGCAGCCCCGGGACTAGCGGGAGGGGGGATGAGCAGTTCTTC
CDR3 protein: CASSPGTSGRGDEQFF

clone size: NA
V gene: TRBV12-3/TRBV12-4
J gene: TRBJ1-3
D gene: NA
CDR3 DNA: TGTGCCAGCAGGGACAGCGCTGGAAACACCATATATTTT
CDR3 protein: CASRDSAGNTIYF

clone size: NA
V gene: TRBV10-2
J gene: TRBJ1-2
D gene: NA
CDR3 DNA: TGCGCCAGCAGTGAGGCAGACTATGGCTACACCTTC
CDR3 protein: CASSEADYGYTF

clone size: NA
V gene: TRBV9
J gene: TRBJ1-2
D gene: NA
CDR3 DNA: TGTGCCAGCAGCGTAGGAAGACGGGCAGCTAACTATGGCTACACCTTC
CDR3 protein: CASSVGRRAANYGYTF

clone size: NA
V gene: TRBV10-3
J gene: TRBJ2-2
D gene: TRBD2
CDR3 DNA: TGTGCCATCAGTCCTAGCGGGAGGGGGGACACCGGGGAGCTGTTTTTT
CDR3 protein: CAISPSGRGDTGELFF

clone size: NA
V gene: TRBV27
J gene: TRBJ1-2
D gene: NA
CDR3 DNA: TGTGCCAGCAGTTTGGGGGGGACACCAAACTATGGCTACACCTTC
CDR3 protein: CASSLGGTPNYGYTF

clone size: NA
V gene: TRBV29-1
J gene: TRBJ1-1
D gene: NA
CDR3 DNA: TGCAGCGTAGGGGTGAACACTGAAGCTTTCTTT
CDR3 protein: CSVGVNTEAFF

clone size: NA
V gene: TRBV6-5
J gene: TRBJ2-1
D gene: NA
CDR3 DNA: TGTGCCAGCAGCGGCGGTGGGGGTTACAATGAGCAGTTCTTC
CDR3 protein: CASSGGGGYNEQFF

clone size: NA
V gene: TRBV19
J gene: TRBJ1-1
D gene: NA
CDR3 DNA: TGTGCCAGTAGTACCCCCGCTCCGGACACTGAAGCTTTCTTT
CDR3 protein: CASSTPAPDTEAFF

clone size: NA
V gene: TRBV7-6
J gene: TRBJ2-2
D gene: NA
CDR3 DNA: TGTGCCAGCAGGAACCCTCAGGGGTTATGGGGGGAGCTGTTTTTT
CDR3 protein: CASRNPQGLWGELFF

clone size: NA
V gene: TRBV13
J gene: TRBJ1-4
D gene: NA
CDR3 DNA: TGTGCCAGCAGCCCCCCGGTCTCGGGTAATGAAAAACTGTTTTTT
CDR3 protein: CASSPPVSGNEKLFF

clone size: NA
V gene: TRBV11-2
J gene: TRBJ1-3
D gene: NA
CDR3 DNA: TGTGCCAGCAGCTTAGCCCGCGGAAACACCATATATTTT
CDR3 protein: CASSLARGNTIYF

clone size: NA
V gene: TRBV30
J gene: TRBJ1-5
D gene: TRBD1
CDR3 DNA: TGTGCCTGGAGCCCCCAGGGGGCAAAATCCAGTTATAGCAATCAGCCCCAGCATTTT
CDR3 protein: CAWSPQGAKSSYSNQPQHF

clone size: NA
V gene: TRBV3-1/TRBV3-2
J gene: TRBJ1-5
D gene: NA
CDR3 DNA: TGTGCCAGCAGCCATGGATATAGCAATCAGCCCCAGCATTTT
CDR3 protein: CASSHGYSNQPQHF

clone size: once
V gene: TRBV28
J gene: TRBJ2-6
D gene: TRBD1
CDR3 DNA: TGTGCCAGCAGCGCAATCTTCGGACAGGCAAGCTCTGGGGCCAACGTCCTGACTTTC
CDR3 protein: CASSAIFGQASSGANVLTF

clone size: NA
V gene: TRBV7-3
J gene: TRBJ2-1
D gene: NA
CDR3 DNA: TGTGCCAGCAGCTTGCTCATAAGCGGAGAGCAGTTCTTC
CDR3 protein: CASSLLISGEQFF

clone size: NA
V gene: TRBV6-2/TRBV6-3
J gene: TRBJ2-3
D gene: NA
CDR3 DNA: TGTGCCAGCAGCCCGGGACTTAATACAGATACGCAGTATTTT
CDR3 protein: CASSPGLNTDTQYF

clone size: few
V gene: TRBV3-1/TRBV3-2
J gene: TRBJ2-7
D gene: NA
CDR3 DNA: TGTGCCAGCAGCCAAGACGGGCTAGGGAGGCTCGAGCAGTACTTC
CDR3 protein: CASSQDGLGRLEQYF

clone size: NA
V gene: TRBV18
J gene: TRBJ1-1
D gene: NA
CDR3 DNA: TGTGCCAGCTCACCCGGGACGGCAAAGAACACTGAAGCTTTCTTT
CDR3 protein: CASSPGTAKNTEAFF

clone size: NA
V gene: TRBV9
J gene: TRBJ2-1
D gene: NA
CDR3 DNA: TGTGCCAGCAGCGTAGGGTGGCCCCTCTACAATGAGCAGTTCTTC
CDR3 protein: CASSVGWPLYNEQFF

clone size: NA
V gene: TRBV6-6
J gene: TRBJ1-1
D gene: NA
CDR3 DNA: TGTGCCAGCAGGCGAAACACCCCCGAGACAGGAGCCCTTCTGGCTTTCTTT
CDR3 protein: CASRRNTPETGALLAFF

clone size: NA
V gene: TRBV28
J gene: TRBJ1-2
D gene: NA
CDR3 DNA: TGTGCCAGCAGAGGTCACGGGGGGAACTATGGCTACACCTTC
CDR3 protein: CASRGHGGNYGYTF

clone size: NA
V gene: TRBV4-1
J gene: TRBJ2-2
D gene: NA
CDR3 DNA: TGCGCCAGCAGCTCCCCGGGTAGTGGAGACACCGGGGAGCTGTTTTTT
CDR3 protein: CASSSPGSGDTGELFF

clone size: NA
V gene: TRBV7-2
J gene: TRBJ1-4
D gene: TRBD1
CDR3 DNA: TGTGCCAGCAGCGTAACAGGGGGTCCCGGAAAACTGTTTTTT
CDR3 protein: CASSVTGGPGKLFF

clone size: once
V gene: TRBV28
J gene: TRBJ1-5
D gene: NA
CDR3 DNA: TGTGCCAGCAGTTGGACAGTCAATCAGCCCCAGCATTTT
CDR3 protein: CASSWTVNQPQHF

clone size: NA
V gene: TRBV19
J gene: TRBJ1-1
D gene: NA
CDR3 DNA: TGTGCCAGTAGTCGACAGAACACTGAAGCTTTCTTT
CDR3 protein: CASSRQNTEAFF

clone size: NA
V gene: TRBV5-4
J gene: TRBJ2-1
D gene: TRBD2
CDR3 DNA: TGTGCCAGCAGCTTGCGGGTAGCGGGTGGACTTGAGCAGTTCTTC
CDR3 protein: CASSLRVAGGLEQFF

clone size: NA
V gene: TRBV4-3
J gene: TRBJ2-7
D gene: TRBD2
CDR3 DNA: TGCGCCAGCAGCCGGGGACTAGCCATCTACGAGCAGTACTTC
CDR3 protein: CASSRGLAIYEQYF

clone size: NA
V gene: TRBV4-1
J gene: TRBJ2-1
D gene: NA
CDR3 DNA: TGCGCCAGCAGCCATGGCAATGAGCAGTTCTTC
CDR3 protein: CASSHGNEQFF